These 18 T cell receptor beta chains were sequenced from one sample in a study of blood T cell repertoires in COVID-19. The method was immunoSEQ multiplex PCR; TCRdb's version includes in-frame clones alone and lacks a portion of them. The sample records under 150,000 clones, approximately 81% being singletons. The sample comprised peripheral blood. The receptors were gathered from a human donor in a cohort sampled during active COVID-19.

The CDR3 bases are TGTGCCAGTAATCCTTGGGGGGGGGCCGACACTGAAGCTTTCTTT. It yields the protein CASNPWGGADTEAFF. This chain uses TRBV19 with TRBJ1-1, with a weak D call TRBD1 (6 bases). The germline V and J ends were trimmed by 7 bases and 3 bases, with 18 bases remaining between them. The CDR3 extends over 15 amino acids. CDR1 and CDR2 from the germline V gene are LNHDA and SQIVND (reference sequence).

The chain carries TRBV15 and TRBJ1-2, with 8 bases that match TRBD1. Trimming removed 3 bases from V and 7 bases from J; junction bases left unmatched: 7. CDR3 length equals 14 residues. CDR1 LNHNV and CDR2 YYDKDF come from the germline V gene (reference sequence). The CDR3 loop reads CATSSTGGIVGYTF. The CDR3 nucleotides read TGTGCCACCAGCAGTACAGGGGGGATAGTTGGCTACACCTTC.

The chain employs TRBV19 and TRBJ2-3, with a tentative D call TRBD2 (7 bases). V was shortened by 3 bases and J by 7 bases, with 20 bases between the two germline ends. This CDR3 region has 16 residues. Germline V gene data show CDR1 as LNHDA and CDR2 as SQIVND (reference sequence). The CDR3 sequence is CASSMRLGGPTYTQYF. Here the CDR3 DNA reads TGTGCCAGTAGTATGAGATTGGGGGGGCCTACGTATACGCAGTATTTT.

The rearrangement joins TRBV5-1 to TRBJ2-5, with TRBD2 matching 14 bases. Per germline, CDR1 SGHRS and CDR2 YFSETQ. The trim removed 4 bases at V and 3 bases at J, leaving 11 bases unmatched. This CDR3 is built from 18 residues. CDR3 sequence reads: CASSDPGLAGAPEETQYF. The CDR3 DNA reads as TGCGCCAGCAGCGATCCGGGACTAGCGGGGGCCCCTGAAGAGACCCAGTACTTC.

This sequence joins TRBV9 and TRBJ2-3; the D gene is possibly TRBD1 (6 bases). V was trimmed by 0 bases and J by 4 bases, leaving 12 bases between them. CDR1 and CDR2 (germline): SGDLS, YYNGEE. CDR3 length: 15 residues. CDR3 region: CASSVVPGAPDTQYF. In nucleotides, the CDR3 is TGTGCCAGCAGCGTAGTACCAGGGGCCCCAGATACGCAGTATTTT.

This clone was found once. The chain is built from TRBV28 and TRBJ2-7; 10 bases are shared with TRBD1. Germline V gives CDR1 MDHEN, CDR2 SYDVKM. The CDR3 is 16 residues long. V trimming: 4 bases; J trimming: 1 base; junction bases outside the gene matches: 7. CDR3 loop: CASSSWTGGMSYEQYF. The CDR3, as DNA: TGTGCCAGCAGTTCGTGGACAGGGGGAATGTCCTACGAGCAGTACTTC.

The chain combines TRBV9 with TRBJ2-7; 7 bases are shared with TRBD1. The CDR3 is 13 residues long. CDR1 is SGDLS, CDR2 YYNGEE, per germline. V lost 3 bases and J lost 3; bases outside the gene matches: 3. In nucleotides, the CDR3 is TGTGCCAGCAGCGCGGCAGGGGGCTACGAGCAGTACTTC. Translating gives CASSAAGGYEQYF.

The chain carries TRBV7-2 and TRBJ1-3; 9 bases agree with TRBD1. The germline gives CDR1 SGHTA, CDR2 FQGNSA. V shed 4 bases and J 2 bases; nucleotides not matched to a gene: 3. This CDR3 spans 15 amino acids. CDR3: CASSSTGGPGNTIYF. CDR3 sequence (DNA): TGTGCCAGCAGCTCCACAGGGGGCCCTGGAAACACCATATATTTT.

This clone showed up just once. This chain links TRBV10-3 with TRBJ1-5; 7 bases are a match to TRBD1. This CDR3 spans 15 amino acids. V gave up 3 bases and J gave up 6 bases; unmatched junction bases: 8. Germline loops: CDR1 ENHRY, CDR2 SYGVKD. CDR3 DNA sequence: TGTGCCATCAGTGAAGCAGGGGGTATGACTCAGCCCCAGCATTTT. It is translated as CAISEAGGMTQPQHF.

This chain joins TRBV7-9 and TRBJ1-5; possibly TRBD1 for D (5 bases). The V gene's germline CDR1 is SEHNR and CDR2 FQNEAQ (reference sequence). The CDR3 length is 14 residues. V shed 5 bases and J shed 2 bases, with 10 bases lying between them. The CDR3 DNA is TGTGCCAGCAGCCTAGACAGCCGCAATCAGCCCCAGCATTTT. As protein: CASSLDSRNQPQHF. The full variable domain, in which reference TRBV7-9 and TRBJ1-5 provide the parts outside the CDR3, is DTGVSQNPRHKITKRGQNVTFRCDPISEHNRLYWYRQTLGQGPEFLTYFQNEAQLEKSRLLSDRFSAERPKGSFSTLEIQRTEQGDSAMYLCASSLDSRNQPQHFGDGTRLSIL.

V and J are TRBV6-6 and TRBJ1-1; D gene ambiguous. CDR3 length equals 13 residues. The germline V and J ends were trimmed by 7 bases and 1 base, with 10 bases remaining between them. The V gene's germline CDR1 is MNHNY and CDR2 SVGAGI (reference sequence). The CDR3, as DNA: TGTGCCAGCACCACCGGGAGGAACACTGAAGCTTTCTTT. It specifies CASTTGRNTEAFF.

V gene TRBV28 combines with J gene TRBJ1-4; 7 bases map to TRBD1. Germline CDR1 reads MDHEN; CDR2 reads SYDVKM. The CDR3 totals 15 residues. Unmatched junction bases numbered 3, after V lost 5 bases and J lost 0 bases. The CDR3 sequence: CASSPTGTTNEKLFF. CDR3 nucleotide sequence: TGTGCCAGCAGTCCGACAGGGACAACTAATGAAAAACTGTTTTTT.

This chain connects TRBV9 to TRBJ2-4; D call uncertain. The ends were cut back, 0 bases at V and 6 bases at J, with 10 bases in the middle. The germline gives CDR1 SGDLS, CDR2 YYNGEE. The CDR3 covers 14 residues. CDR3 residues: CASSVDGSGNIQYF. CDR3 coding DNA: TGTGCCAGCAGCGTAGACGGGTCGGGAAACATTCAGTACTTC.

The chain has TRBV11-3 and TRBJ2-1; a weak D match, TRBD2 (7 bases). In germline, CDR1 is SGHNT, CDR2 YENEEA. This CDR3 spans 14 amino acids. Trimming removed 2 bases from V and 3 bases from J, with 8 bases in between. The CDR3 is CASSLRGGYNEQFF. CDR3 DNA sequence: TGTGCCAGCAGCTTAAGGGGGGGCTACAATGAGCAGTTCTTC.

Note on this clone: Other DNA sequences in this sample translate to the same CDR3. This sequence joins TRBV7-6 and TRBJ1-6, with 9 bases fitting TRBD1. This CDR3 region has 15 residues. CDR1 and CDR2 (germline): SGHVS, FNYEAQ. J lost 7 bases, V lost 1 base, and 2 bases had no gene match. The chain's CDR3 is CASSLEGQGNSPLHF. The CDR3 DNA sequence: TGTGCCAGCAGCTTAGAGGGACAGGGAAATTCACCCCTCCACTTT.

The sample holds a few counts of this clone. J is TRBJ2-3 and V is TRBV30; TRBD1 matches 10 bases. Germline-derived CDR1 and CDR2 are GTSNPN and SVGIG (reference sequence). V lost 5 bases to trimming and J lost 2 bases; unmatched junction nucleotides: 10. CDR3 size: 16 residues. This CDR3 is CAWVRPGQGNTDTQYF. Here the CDR3 DNA reads TGTGCCTGGGTACGGCCGGGACAGGGGAACACAGATACGCAGTATTTT.

The rearrangement links TRBV4-3 to TRBJ1-1; D uncertain. Trimming cost V 4 bases and J 11 bases, with 23 bases left between them. CDR1 and CDR2 (germline): LGHNA, YSLEER. CDR3 length equals 15 residues. The CDR3 spells CASSPRRVGVIVAFF. In nucleotides, the CDR3 is TGCGCCAGCAGCCCCCGGCGGGTCGGCGTCATTGTGGCTTTCTTT.

Only a few counts were recorded for this clone. One end of the junction does not line up with germline, which may come from a read error. V usage is TRBV20-1 and J usage is TRBJ1-2, with D tentatively TRBD1 (6 bases). This CDR3 is 11 amino acids long. In germline, CDR1 is DFQATT, CDR2 SNEGSKA (reference sequence). The CDR3 region is CSAPGQTLPHF. The CDR3 region has the DNA TGCAGTGCCCCCGGACAGACGCTCCCACACTTC.